This T cell receptor beta chain came from a study of blood T cell repertoires in COVID-19. Generated by immunoSEQ multiplex PCR, the TCRdb table keeps only in-frame clones and is missing some. In the table there are 300,000 to 400,000 clones, more than 75% of which are singletons. The TCR was taken from a young woman who had recovered from COVID-19. The sequenced material came from peripheral blood.

The CDR3 loop reads CASSPSRMNTEAFF. The CDR3 nucleotides read TGCGCCAGCAGCCCAAGCCGTATGAACACTGAAGCTTTCTTT. The J gene is TRBJ1-1, the V gene TRBV4-1; D not resolved. V dropped 4 bases and J dropped 0 bases, with 9 bases sitting between them. CDR1 is MGHRA, CDR2 YSYEKL, per germline. The CDR3 runs to 14 residues.